This T cell receptor (beta chain) was observed in a study of blood T cell repertoires in COVID-19. Study summary: Samples came from the United States, Italy and Spain, spanning acute and convalescent COVID-19. Sample material is recorded as cDNA or gDNA derived from T cells, B-cell-depleted T cells, or PBMCs.

Sequenced by immunoSEQ multiplex PCR; TCRdb stores in-frame clones only, minus some. The table shows about 140,000 clones, with around 86% occurring only once. J lost 0 bases, V lost 2 bases, and 1 base had no gene match. CDR1 is SGHRS and CDR2 is YFSETQ in the germline V gene. The CDR3 length is 14 residues. This TCR was recovered from a human donor in a cohort sampled during active COVID-19. The chain uses TRBV5-1 and TRBJ2-5, with TRBD2 matching 7 bases. Specimen: peripheral blood. The CDR3 region is CASSLRGDQETQYF. In DNA form, the CDR3 reads TGCGCCAGCAGCTTACGGGGGGACCAAGAGACCCAGTACTTC.